This TCR beta chain was profiled in a study of cytomegalovirus exposure and HLA in healthy donors. Concerning this clone itself: What it recognizes is unknown.

The PCR was carried out with 60 Vbeta primers and 13 Jbeta primers. The data were produced by immunoSEQ multiplex PCR, yet TCRdb's version contains in-frame clones alone and is incomplete. The sample lists 65,000 to 85,000 clones, 70% to 80% occurring once. Whole-study results and caveats: Later analysis demonstrated an association between a missense DCLRE1C variant and TCR beta V- and J-gene trimming.

The CDR3 length is 14 residues. The germline gives CDR1 MNHEY, CDR2 SVGAGI. The ends lost 8 bases at V and 2 bases at J; junction bases unmatched: 7. Sequenced input: PBMCs. This sequence was found in a man aged 45-65 years in good health and CMV-seropositive. The genes are TRBV6-5 and TRBJ2-3; 7 bases are a match to TRBD1. The chain's CDR3 is CASRQGQLTDTQYF. The CDR3 DNA follows: TGTGCCAGCCGACAGGGCCAGCTCACAGATACGCAGTATTTT.